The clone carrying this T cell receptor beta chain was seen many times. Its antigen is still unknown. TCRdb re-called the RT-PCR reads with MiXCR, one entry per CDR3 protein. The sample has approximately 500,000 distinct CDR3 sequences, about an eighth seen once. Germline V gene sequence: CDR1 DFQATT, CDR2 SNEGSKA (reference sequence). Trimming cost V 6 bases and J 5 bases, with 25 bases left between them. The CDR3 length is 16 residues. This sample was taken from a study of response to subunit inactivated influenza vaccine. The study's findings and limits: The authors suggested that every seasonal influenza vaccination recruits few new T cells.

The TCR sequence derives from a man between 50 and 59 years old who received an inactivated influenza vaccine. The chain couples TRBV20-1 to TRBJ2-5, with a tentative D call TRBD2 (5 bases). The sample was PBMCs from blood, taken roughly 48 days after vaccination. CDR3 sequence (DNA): TGCAGTGCGGATAGTATGGCTAGCTGGGGTGGGGAGACCCAGTACTTC. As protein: CSADSMASWGGETQYF.